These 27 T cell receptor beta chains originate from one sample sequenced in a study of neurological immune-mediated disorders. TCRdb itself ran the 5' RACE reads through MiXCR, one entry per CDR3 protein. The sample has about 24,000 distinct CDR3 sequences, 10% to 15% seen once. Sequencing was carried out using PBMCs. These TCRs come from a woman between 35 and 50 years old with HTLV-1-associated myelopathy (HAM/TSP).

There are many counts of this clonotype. CDR3 in amino acids: CAISASTGFSGNTIYF. The DNA for the CDR3 is TGTGCCATCAGTGCCTCCACGGGATTCTCTGGAAACACCATATATTTT. The V call is TRBV10-3, the J call TRBJ1-3; D uncertain. Germline lookup yields CDR1 ENHRY and CDR2 SYGVKD. CDR3 length: 16 amino acids. V lost 4 bases to trimming and J lost 0 bases, with 13 bases between them.

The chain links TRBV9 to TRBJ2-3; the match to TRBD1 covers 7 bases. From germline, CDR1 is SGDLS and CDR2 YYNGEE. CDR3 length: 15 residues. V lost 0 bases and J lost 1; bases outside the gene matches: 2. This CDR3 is CASSVGGGRTDTQYF. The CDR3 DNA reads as TGTGCCAGCAGCGTAGGAGGGGGCCGCACAGATACGCAGTATTTT.

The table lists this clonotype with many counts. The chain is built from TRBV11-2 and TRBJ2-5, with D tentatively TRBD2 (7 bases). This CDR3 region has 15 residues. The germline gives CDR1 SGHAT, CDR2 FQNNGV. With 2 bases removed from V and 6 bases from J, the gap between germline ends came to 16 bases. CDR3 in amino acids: CASSLLGGAEKTQYF. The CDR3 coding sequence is TGTGCCAGCAGCTTACTAGGGGGGGCCGAAAAGACCCAGTACTTC.

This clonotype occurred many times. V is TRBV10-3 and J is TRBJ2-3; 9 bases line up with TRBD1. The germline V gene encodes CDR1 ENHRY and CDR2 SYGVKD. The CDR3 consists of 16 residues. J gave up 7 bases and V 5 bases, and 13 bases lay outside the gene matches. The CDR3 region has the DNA TGTGCCATCAGTAGAGGACAGGGGAACTGGGTAAATACGCAGTATTTT. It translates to CAISRGQGNWVNTQYF.

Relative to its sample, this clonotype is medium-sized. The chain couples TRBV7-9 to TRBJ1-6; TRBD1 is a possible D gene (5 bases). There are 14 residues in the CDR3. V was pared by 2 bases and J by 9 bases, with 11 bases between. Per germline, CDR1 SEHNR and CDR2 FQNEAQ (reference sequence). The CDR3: CASSLSGGGSPLHF. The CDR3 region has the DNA TGTGCCAGCAGCTTATCTGGGGGTGGTTCACCCCTCCACTTT.

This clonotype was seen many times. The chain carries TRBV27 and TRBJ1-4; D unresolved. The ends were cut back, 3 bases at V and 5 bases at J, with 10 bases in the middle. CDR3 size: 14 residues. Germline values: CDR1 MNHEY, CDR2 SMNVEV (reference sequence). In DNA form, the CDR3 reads TGTGCCAGCAGTTTGTCCAGAGAAAATGAAAAACTGTTTTTT. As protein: CASSLSRENEKLFF.

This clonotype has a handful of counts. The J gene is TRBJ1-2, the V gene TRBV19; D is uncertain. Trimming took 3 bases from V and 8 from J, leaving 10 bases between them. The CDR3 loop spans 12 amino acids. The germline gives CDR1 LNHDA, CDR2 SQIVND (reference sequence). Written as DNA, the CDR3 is TGTGCCAGTAGTATGGGAGTGGCGGGCTACACCTTC. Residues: CASSMGVAGYTF.

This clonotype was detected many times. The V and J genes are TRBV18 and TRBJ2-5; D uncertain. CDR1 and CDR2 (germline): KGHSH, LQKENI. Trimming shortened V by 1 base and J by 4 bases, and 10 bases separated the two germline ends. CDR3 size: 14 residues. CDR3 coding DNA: TGTGCCAGCTCACCACTGCAGGCCGGAGAGACCCAGTACTTC. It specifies CASSPLQAGETQYF.

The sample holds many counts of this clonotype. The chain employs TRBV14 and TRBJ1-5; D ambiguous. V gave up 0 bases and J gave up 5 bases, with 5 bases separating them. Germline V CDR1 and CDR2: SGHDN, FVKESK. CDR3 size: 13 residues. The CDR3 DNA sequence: TGTGCCAGCAGCCAAGATGCCGATCAGCCCCAGCATTTT. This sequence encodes CASSQDADQPQHF.

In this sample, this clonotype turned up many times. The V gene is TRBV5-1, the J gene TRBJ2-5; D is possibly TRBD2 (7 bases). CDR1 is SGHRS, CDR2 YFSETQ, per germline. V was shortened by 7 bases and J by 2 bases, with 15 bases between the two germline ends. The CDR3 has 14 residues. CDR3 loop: CASGYGGLQETQYF. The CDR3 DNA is TGCGCCAGCGGGTACGGGGGGCTACAAGAGACCCAGTACTTC.

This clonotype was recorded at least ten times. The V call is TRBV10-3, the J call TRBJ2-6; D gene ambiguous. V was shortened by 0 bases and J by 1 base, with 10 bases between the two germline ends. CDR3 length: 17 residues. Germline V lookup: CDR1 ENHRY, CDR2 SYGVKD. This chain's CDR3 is CAISESIQYSGANVLTF. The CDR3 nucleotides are TGTGCCATCAGTGAGTCGATCCAGTATTCTGGGGCCAACGTCCTGACTTTC.

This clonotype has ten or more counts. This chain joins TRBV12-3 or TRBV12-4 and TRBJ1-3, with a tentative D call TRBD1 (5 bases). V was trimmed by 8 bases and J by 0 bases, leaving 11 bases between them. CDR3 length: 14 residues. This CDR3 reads CASHRGGSGNTIYF. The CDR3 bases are TGTGCCAGCCACCGGGGGGGCTCTGGAAACACCATATATTTT.

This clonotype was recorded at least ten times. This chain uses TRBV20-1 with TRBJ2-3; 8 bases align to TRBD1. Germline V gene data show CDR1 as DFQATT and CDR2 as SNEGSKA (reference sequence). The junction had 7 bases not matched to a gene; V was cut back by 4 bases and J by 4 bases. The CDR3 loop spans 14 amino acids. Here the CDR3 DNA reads TGCAGTGCTAATCCTCCAGGGGGCGCAGATACGCAGTATTTT. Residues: CSANPPGGADTQYF.

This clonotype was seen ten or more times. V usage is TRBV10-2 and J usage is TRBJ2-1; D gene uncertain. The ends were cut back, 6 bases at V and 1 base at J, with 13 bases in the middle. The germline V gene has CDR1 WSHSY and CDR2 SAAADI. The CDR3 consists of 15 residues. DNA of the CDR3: TGCGCCAGCAGAAAAGGGAAAGTTTCCTACAATGAGCAGTTCTTC. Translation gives CASRKGKVSYNEQFF.

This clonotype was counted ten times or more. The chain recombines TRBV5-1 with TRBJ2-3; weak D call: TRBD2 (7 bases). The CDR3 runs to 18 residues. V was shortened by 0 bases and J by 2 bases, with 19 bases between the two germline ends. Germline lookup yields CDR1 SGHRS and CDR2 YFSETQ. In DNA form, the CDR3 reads TGCGCCAGCAGCTTGGCGCTGGTCGAGGGGGGGTCCACAGATACGCAGTATTTT. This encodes CASSLALVEGGSTDTQYF.

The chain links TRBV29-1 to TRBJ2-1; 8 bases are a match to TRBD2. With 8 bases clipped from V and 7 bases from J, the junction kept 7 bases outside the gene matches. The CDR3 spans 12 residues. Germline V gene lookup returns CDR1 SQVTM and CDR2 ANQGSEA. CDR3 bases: TGCAGCTCCCGGGGGGGGTGGAATGAGCAGTTCTTC. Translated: CSSRGGWNEQFF.

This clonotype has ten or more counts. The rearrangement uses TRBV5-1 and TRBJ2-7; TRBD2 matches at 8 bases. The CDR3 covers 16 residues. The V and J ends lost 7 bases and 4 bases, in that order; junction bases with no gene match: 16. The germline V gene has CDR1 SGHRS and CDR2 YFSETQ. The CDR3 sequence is CASGRTSKLLGYEQYV. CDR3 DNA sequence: TGCGCCAGCGGCAGGACTAGCAAACTGTTAGGGTACGAGCAGTACGTC.

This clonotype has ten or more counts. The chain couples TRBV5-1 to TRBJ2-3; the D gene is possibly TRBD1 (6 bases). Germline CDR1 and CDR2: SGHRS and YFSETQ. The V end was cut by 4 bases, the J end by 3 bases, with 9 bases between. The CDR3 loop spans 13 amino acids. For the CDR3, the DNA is TGCGCCAGCAGCGTCAGGGGAACAGATACGCAGTATTTT. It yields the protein CASSVRGTDTQYF.

Written as DNA, the CDR3 is TGCAGCGTTGAAGGCGCATGGGACAGGGTGAACACTGAAGCTTTCTTT. Translating it yields CSVEGAWDRVNTEAFF. The chain carries TRBV29-1 and TRBJ1-1; TRBD1 matches 9 bases. From germline, CDR1 is SQVTM and CDR2 ANQGSEA. Trimming at V came to 1 base and at J to 0 bases, leaving 6 bases not matched to a gene. This CDR3 region has 16 residues.

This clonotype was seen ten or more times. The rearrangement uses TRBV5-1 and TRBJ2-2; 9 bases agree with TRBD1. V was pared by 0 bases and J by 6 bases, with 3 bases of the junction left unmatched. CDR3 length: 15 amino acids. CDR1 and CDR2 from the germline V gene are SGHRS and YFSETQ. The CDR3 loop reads CASSLAGTGSGELFF. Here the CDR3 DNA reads TGCGCCAGCAGCTTGGCCGGGACAGGGTCCGGGGAGCTGTTTTTT.

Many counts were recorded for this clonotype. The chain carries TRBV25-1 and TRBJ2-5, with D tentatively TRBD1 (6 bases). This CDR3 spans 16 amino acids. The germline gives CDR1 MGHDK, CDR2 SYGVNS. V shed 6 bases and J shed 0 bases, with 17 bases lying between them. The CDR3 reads CASSFRDTWYQETQYF. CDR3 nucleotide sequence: TGTGCCAGCAGCTTCCGGGACACATGGTACCAAGAGACCCAGTACTTC.

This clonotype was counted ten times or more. CDR3 protein: CASSSGATSYNEQFF. CDR3 in DNA: TGTGCCAGCAGCTCTGGGGCTACGTCCTACAATGAGCAGTTCTTC. V and J are TRBV6-5 and TRBJ2-1; TRBD1 might be the D (5 bases). CDR3 length equals 15 residues. V lost 6 bases and J lost 1, with 13 bases in between. Germline CDR1 MNHEY, CDR2 SVGAGI.

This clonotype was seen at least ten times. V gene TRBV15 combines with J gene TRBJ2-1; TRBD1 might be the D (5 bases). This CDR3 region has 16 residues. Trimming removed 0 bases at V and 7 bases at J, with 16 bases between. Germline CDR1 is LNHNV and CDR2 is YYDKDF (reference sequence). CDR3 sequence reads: CATSRDRTGLWNEQFF. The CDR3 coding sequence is TGTGCCACCAGCAGAGATCGAACAGGTTTATGGAATGAGCAGTTCTTC.

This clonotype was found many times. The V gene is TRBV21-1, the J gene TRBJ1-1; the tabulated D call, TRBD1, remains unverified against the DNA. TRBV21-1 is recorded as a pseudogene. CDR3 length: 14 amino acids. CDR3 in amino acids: CASSKAYRRSEAFF. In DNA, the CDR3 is TGTGCCAGCAGCAAGGCCTACAGGAGGTCTGAAGCTTTCTTT.

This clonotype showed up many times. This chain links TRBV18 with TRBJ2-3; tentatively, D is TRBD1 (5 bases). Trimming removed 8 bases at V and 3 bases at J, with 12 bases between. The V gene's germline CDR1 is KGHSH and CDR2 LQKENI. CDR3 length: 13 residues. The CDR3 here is CASQGQGTDTQYF. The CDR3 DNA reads TGTGCCAGCCAAGGGCAGGGAACAGATACGCAGTATTTT.

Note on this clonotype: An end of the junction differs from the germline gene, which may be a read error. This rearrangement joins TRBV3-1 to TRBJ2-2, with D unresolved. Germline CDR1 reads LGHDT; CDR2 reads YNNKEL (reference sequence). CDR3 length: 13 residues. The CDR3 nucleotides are TGTGCCAGCAGCCAAGCGCACACCAGGGAGCTGTTTTTT. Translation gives CASSQAHTRELFF.

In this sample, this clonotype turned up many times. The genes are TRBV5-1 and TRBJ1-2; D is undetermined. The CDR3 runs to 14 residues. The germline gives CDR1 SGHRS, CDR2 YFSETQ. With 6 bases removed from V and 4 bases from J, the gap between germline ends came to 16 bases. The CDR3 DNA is TGCGCCAGCAAGCCTCCCCTGGGGAGCTATGGCTACACCTTC. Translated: CASKPPLGSYGYTF.